The T cell receptor beta chain described here comes from a study of identical twins. V was pared by 0 bases and J by 5 bases, with 11 bases between. This CDR3 has 14 amino acids. CDR1 is SGDLS, CDR2 YYNGEE, per germline. One entry per CDR3 protein results from TCRdb running MiXCR on the 5' RACE reads. The data contain about 1.7 million distinct CDR3 sequences, less than 35% of them seen just once; the ten biggest clones take up about 0.3%. This clonotype occurred a few times. The specimen sequenced was cord blood. This chain links TRBV9 with TRBJ2-5; possible D gene TRBD2, 5 bases. This TCR came from a newborn girl in good health. The CDR3 DNA sequence: TGTGCCAGCAGCGTAGCGGGGAGTTGGGAGACCCAGTACTTC. Translation gives CASSVAGSWETQYF.